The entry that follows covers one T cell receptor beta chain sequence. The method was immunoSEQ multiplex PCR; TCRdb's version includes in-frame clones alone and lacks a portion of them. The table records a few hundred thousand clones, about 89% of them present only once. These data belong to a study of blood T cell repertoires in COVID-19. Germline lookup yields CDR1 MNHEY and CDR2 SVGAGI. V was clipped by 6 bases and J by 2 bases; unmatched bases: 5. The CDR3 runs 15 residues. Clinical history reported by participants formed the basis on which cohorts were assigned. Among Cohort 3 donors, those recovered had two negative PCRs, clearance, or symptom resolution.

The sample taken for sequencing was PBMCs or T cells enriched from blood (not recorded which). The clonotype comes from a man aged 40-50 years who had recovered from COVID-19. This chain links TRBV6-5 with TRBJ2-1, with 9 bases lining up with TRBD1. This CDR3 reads CASRLDRGPYNEQFF. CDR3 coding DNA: TGTGCCAGCAGATTGGACAGGGGACCCTACAATGAGCAGTTCTTC.